Sequencing of this T cell receptor (beta chain) was carried out in a study of shared clonotypes between healthy human individuals. Study-level background: Each donor contributed plates that comprised three CD4 naive, three CD4 memory, two CD8 naive and one CD8 memory. Study-wide results and caveats: Naive subsets, compared against memory subsets, generally had larger estimated richness values.

The authors distributed each subset's genomic DNA evenly over several immunoSEQ plates. TCRdb's copy holds only in-frame clones and misses some; the assay was immunoSEQ multiplex PCR. The sample lists fewer than 1.6 million clones, about 98.5% occurring once. Concerning this clone itself: The antigen is undetermined.

Germline CDR1 reads MDHEN; CDR2 reads SYDVKM. Trimming left V 2 bases short and J 6 bases short, with 4 bases between. The CDR3 consists of 12 residues. This chain joins TRBV28 and TRBJ2-2; unclear D gene. Material: naive CD4+ T cells sorted from blood. Subset denoted: CD45RA+ positively selected. The receptor comes from a man aged 30-40 years in good health. The DNA for the CDR3 is TGTGCCAGCAGTTTACCCCCCGGGGAGCTGTTTTTT. Amino acid sequence: CASSLPPGELFF.